Below are 3 T cell receptor beta chains sequenced from a single sample in a study of blood T cell repertoires in COVID-19. Measured with immunoSEQ multiplex PCR; TCRdb has only the in-frame clones, and not every one. The table has roughly 200,000 clones, 88% seen once. Sequencing used peripheral blood. The receptors here all came from a woman aged 40 to 50 who had recovered from COVID-19.

The chain recombines TRBV5-1 with TRBJ2-1, with a weak D call TRBD2 (5 bases). CDR3 length: 14 amino acids. Looked up from germline, CDR1 is SGHRS and CDR2 is YFSETQ. V was shortened by 1 base and J by 10 bases, with 15 bases between the two germline ends. This CDR3 is CASSLNTYSGEQFF. CDR3 nucleotide sequence: TGCGCCAGCAGCTTGAACACCTATTCGGGGGAGCAGTTCTTC.

The chain links TRBV7-2 to TRBJ2-5; D perhaps matches TRBD1 (6 bases). Trimming took 4 bases from V and 2 from J, leaving 14 bases between them. The CDR3 contains 15 residues. Germline lookup yields CDR1 SGHTA and CDR2 FQGNSA. CDR3 coding DNA: TGTGCCAGCAGCTCCTTAGCCGACAGGCAAGAGACCCAGTACTTC. Translated, it gives CASSSLADRQETQYF.

V gene TRBV7-3 combines with J gene TRBJ2-2, with 7 bases that match TRBD1. The CDR3 covers 13 residues. V shed 5 bases, J shed 6 bases, and the junction held 3 bases outside the gene matches. From germline, CDR1 is SGHTA and CDR2 FQGTGA. The CDR3 protein is CASSVQGAGELFF. The CDR3 coding sequence is TGTGCCAGCAGCGTCCAGGGGGCCGGGGAGCTGTTTTTT. Supplemented by reference TRBV7-3 and TRBJ2-2, the full variable domain reads GAGVSQTPSNKVTEKGKYVELRCDPISGHTALYWYRQSLGQGPEFLIYFQGTGAADDSGLPNDRFFAVRPEGSVSTLKIQRTERGDSAVYLCASSVQGAGELFFGEGSRLTVL.